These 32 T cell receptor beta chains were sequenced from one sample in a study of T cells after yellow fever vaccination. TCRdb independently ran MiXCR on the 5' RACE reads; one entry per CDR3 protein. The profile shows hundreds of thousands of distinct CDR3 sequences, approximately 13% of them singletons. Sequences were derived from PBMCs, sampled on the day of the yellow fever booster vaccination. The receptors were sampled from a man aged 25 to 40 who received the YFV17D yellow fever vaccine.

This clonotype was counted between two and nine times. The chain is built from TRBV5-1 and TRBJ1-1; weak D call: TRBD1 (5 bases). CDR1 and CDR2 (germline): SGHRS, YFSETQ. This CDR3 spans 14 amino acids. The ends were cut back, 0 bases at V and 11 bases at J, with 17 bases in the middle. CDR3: CASSLGPTEGRAFF. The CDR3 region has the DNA TGCGCCAGCAGCTTGGGACCTACTGAGGGACGTGCTTTCTTT. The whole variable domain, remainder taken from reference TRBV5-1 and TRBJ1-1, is KAGVTQTPRYLIKTRGQQVTLSCSPISGHRSVSWYQQTPGQGLQFLFEYFSETQRNKGNFPGRFSGRQFSNSRSEMNVSTLELGDSALYLCASSLGPTEGRAFFGQGTRLTVV.

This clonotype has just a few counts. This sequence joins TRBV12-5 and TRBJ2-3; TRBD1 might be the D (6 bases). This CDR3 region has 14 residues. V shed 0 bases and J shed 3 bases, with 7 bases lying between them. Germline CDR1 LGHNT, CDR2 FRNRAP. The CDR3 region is CASGLVQGTDTQYF. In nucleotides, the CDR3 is TGTGCTAGTGGTTTGGTACAGGGTACAGATACGCAGTATTTT.

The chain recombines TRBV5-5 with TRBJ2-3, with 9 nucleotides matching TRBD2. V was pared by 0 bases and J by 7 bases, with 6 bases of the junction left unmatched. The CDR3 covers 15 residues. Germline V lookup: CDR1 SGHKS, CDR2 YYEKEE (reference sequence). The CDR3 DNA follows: TGTGCCAGCAGCTTGGCTTTAGCGGGGGAGAATACGCAGTATTTT. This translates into CASSLALAGENTQYF.

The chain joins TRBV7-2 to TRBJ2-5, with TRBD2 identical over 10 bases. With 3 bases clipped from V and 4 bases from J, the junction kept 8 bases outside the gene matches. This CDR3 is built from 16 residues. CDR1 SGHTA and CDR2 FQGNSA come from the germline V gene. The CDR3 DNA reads TGTGCCAGCAGCTTGTCGGCTAGCGGGAGAGGAGAGACCCAGTACTTC. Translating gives CASSLSASGRGETQYF.

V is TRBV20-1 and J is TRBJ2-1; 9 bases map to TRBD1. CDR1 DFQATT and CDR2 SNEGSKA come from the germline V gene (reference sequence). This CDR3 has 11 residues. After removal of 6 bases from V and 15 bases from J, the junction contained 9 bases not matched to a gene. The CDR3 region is CSAPGTGWGFF. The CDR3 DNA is TGCAGTGCACCCGGGACAGGGTGGGGGTTCTTC.

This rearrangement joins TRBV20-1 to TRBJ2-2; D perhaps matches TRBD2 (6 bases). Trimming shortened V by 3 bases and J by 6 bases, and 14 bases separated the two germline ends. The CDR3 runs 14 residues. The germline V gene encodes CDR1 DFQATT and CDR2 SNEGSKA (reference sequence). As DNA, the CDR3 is TGCAGTGCTAGGGGACTTACAAATTCCGGGGAGCTGTTTTTT. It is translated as CSARGLTNSGELFF.

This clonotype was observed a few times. The CDR3 region has the DNA TGTGCCAGCAGTGGGCCGGGGGTTGGAAACACCATATATTTT. Translation gives CASSGPGVGNTIYF. The V call is TRBV7-2, the J call TRBJ1-3; TRBD1 might be the D (5 bases). Per germline, CDR1 SGHTA and CDR2 FQGNSA. V lost 6 bases and J 3 bases, leaving 12 bases between the germline ends. The CDR3 length is 14 residues.

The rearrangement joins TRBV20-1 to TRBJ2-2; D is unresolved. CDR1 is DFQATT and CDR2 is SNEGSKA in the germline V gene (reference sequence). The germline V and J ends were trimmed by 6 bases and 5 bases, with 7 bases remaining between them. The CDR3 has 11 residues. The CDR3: CSASRTGELFF. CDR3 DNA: TGCAGTGCCTCCCGGACCGGGGAGCTGTTTTTT.

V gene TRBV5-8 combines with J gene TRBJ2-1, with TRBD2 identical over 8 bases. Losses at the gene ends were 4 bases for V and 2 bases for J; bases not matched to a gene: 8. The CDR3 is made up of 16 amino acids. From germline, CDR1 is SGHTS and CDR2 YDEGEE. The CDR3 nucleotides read TGTGCCAGCAGCCCCGATTTTAGCGGGGCCTACAATGAGCAGTTCTTC. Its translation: CASSPDFSGAYNEQFF. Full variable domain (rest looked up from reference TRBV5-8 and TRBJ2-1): EAGVTQSPTHLIKTRGQQATLRCSPISGHTSVYWYQQALGLGLQFLLWYDEGEERNRGNFPPRFSGRQFPNYSSELNVNALELEDSALYLCASSPDFSGAYNEQFFGPGTRLTVL.

CDR3 region: CSATPQGVGSPLHF. CDR3 bases: TGCAGTGCTACCCCACAGGGTGTAGGATCACCCCTCCACTTT. V usage is TRBV20-1 and J usage is TRBJ1-6, with D maybe TRBD1 (6 bases). Between the trimmed V and J ends, which lost 4 bases and 10 bases, there was a span of 17 bases. This CDR3 comprises 14 residues. From germline, CDR1 is DFQATT and CDR2 SNEGSKA (reference sequence).

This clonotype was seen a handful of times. CDR3 region: CASSKVSGTLYNEQFF. In DNA form, the CDR3 reads TGTGCCAGTAGTAAGGTCAGCGGGACCCTCTACAATGAGCAGTTCTTC. The chain recombines TRBV19 with TRBJ2-1, with 7 bases that match TRBD2. In germline, CDR1 is LNHDA, CDR2 SQIVND (reference sequence). The trim removed 4 bases at V and 3 bases at J, leaving 9 bases unmatched. The CDR3 extends over 16 amino acids. Drawing the rest from reference TRBV19 and TRBJ2-1, the complete variable domain is DGGITQSPKYLFRKEGQNVTLSCEQNLNHDAMYWYRQDPGQGLRLIYYSQIVNDFQKGDIAEGYSVSREKKESFPLTVTSAQKNPTAFYLCASSKVSGTLYNEQFFGPGTRLTVL.

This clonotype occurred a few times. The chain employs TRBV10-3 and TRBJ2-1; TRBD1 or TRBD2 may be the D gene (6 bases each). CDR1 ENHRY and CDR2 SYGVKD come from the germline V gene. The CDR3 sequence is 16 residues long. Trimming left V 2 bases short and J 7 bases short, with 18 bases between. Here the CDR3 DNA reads TGTGCCATCAGTGAGGATAAGCAGGGGAGGAGGAATGAGCAGTTCTTC. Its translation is CAISEDKQGRRNEQFF.

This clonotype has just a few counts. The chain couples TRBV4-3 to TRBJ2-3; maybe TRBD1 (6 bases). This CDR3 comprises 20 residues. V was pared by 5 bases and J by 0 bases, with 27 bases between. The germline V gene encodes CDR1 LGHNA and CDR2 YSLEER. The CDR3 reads CASSDRTGQRRTLSTDTQYF. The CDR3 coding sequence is TGCGCCAGCAGCGACCGCACGGGACAAAGGAGGACACTTAGCACAGATACGCAGTATTTT.

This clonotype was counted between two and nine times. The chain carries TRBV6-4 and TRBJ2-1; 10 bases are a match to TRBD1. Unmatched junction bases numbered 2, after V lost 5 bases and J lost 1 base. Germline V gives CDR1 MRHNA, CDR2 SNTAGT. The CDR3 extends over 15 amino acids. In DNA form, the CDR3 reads TGTGCCAGCAGTATGGGACAGGGGTCCTACAATGAGCAGTTCTTC. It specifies CASSMGQGSYNEQFF.

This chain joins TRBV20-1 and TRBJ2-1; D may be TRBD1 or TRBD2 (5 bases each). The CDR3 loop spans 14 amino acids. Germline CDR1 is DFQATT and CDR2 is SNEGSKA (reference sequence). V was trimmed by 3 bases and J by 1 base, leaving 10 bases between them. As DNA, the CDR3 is TGCAGTGCTAGTGGGGGATGGTCCTACAATGAGCAGTTCTTC. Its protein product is CSASGGWSYNEQFF.

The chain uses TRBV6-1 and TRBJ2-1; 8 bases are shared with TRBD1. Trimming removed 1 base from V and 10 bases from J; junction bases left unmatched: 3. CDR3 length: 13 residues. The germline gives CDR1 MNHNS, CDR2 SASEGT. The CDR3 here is CASSEGWDREQFF. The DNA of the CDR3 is TGTGCCAGCAGTGAAGGTTGGGACAGGGAGCAGTTCTTC.

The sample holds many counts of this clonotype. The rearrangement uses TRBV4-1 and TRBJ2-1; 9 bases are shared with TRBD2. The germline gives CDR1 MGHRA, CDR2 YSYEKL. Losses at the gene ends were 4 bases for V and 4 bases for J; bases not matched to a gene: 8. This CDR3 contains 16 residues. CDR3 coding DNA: TGCGCCAGCAGCCCTTCCGGACTAGCGAAATACAATGAGCAGTTCTTC. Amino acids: CASSPSGLAKYNEQFF.

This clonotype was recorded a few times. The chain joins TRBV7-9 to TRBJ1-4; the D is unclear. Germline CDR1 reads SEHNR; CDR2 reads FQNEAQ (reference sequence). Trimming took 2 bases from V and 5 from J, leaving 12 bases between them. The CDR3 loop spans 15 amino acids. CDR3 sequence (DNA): TGTGCCAGCAGCTTAAGCGAGATGCTGAATGAAAAACTGTTTTTT. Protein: CASSLSEMLNEKLFF.

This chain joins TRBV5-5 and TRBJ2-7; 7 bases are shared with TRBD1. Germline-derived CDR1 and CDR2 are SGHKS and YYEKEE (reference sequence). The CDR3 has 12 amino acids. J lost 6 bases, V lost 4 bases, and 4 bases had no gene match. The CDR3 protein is CASSLTGTEQYF. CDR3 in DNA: TGTGCCAGCAGCCTGACAGGGACCGAGCAGTACTTC.

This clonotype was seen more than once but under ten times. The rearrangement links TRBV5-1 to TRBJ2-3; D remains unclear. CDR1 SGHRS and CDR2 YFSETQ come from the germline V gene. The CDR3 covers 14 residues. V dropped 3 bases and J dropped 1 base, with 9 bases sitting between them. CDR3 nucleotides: TGCGCCAGCAGCTCAGGTCCCGGCACAGATACGCAGTATTTT. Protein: CASSSGPGTDTQYF. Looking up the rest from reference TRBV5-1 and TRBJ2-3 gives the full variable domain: KAGVTQTPRYLIKTRGQQVTLSCSPISGHRSVSWYQQTPGQGLQFLFEYFSETQRNKGNFPGRFSGRQFSNSRSEMNVSTLELGDSALYLCASSSGPGTDTQYFGPGTRLTVL.

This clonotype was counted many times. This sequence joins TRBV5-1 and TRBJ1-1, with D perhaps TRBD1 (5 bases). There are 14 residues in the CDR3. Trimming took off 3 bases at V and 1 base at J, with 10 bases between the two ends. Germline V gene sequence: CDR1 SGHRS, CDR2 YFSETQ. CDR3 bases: TGCGCCAGCAGCTATGGGACGGGGAACACTGAAGCTTTCTTT. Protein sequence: CASSYGTGNTEAFF.

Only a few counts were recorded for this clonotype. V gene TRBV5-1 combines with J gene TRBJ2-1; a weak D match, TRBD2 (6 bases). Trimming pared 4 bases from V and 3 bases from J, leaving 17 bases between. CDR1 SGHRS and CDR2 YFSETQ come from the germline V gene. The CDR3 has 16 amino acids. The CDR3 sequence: CASSGSGTSNYNEQFF. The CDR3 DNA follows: TGCGCCAGCAGCGGATCCGGGACTTCCAACTACAATGAGCAGTTCTTC.

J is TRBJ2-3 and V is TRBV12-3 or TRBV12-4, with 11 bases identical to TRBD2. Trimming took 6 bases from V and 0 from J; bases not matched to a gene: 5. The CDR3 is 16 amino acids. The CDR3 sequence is CASRPRTSGSTDTQYF. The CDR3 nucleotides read TGTGCCAGCAGGCCCCGGACTAGCGGGAGCACAGATACGCAGTATTTT.

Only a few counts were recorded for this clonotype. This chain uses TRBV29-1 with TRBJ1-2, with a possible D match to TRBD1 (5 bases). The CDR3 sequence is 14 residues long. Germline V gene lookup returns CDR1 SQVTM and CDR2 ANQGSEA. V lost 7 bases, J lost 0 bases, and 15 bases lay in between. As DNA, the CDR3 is TGCAGCGCTGGGGAGGGGACTGCTAACTATGGCTACACCTTC. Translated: CSAGEGTANYGYTF. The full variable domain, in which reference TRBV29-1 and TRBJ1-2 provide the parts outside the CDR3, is SAVISQKPSRDICQRGTSLTIQCQVDSQVTMMFWYRQQPGQSLTLIATANQGSEATYESGFVIDKFPISRPNLTFSTLTVSNMSPEDSSIYLCSAGEGTANYGYTFGSGTRLTVV.

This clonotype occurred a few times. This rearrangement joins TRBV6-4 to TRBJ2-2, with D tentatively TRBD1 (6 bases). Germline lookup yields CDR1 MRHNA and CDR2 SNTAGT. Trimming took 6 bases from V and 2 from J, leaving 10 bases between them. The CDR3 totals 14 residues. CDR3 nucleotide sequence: TGTGCCAGCAGACAGGGTACCAACACCGGGGAGCTGTTTTTT. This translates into CASRQGTNTGELFF.

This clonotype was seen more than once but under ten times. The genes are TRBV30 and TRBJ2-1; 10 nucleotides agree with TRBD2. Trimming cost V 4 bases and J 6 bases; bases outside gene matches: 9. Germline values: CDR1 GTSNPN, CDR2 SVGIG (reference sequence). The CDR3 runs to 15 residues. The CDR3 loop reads CAWTSGLAGANEQFF. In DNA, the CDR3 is TGTGCCTGGACCTCGGGGCTAGCGGGAGCCAATGAGCAGTTCTTC.

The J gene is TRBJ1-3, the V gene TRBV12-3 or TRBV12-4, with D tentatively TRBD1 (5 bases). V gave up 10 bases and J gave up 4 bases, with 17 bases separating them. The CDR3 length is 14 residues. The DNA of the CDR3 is TGTGCCACCAGGGACGGACGAGAAGGAAACACCATATATTTT. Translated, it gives CATRDGREGNTIYF.

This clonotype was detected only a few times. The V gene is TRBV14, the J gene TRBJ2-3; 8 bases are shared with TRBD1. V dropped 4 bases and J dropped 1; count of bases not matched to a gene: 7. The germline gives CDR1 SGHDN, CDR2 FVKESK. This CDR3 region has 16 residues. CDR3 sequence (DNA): TGTGCCAGCAGCCTAAAGGGGACAGGAGGCACAGATACGCAGTATTTT. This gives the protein CASSLKGTGGTDTQYF.

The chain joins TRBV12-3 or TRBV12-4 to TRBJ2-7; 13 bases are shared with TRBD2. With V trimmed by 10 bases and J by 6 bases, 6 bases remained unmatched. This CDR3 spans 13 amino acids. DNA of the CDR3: TGTGCCACCCAGACTAGCGGGAGGTCCGAGCAGTACTTC. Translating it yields CATQTSGRSEQYF.

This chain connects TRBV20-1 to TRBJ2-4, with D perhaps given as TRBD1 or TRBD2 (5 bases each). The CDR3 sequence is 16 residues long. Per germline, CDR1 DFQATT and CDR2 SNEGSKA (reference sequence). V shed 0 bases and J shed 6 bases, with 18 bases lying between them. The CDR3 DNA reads TGCAGTGCTAGAGATCTCGGAGCTAGCAGGGTAAACATTCAGTACTTC. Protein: CSARDLGASRVNIQYF.

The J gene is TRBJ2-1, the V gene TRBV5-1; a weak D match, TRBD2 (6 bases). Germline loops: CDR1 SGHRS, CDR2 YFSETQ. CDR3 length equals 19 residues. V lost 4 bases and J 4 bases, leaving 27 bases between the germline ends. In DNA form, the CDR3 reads TGCGCCAGCAGCCGGACGGGGGTAACGTTGGGGGTTAAGTACAATGAGCAGTTCTTC. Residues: CASSRTGVTLGVKYNEQFF.

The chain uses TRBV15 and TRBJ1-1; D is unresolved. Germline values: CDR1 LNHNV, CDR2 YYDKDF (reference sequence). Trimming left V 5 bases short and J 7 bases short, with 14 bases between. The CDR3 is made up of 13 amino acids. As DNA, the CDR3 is TGTGCCACCAGCCCTTCTCAGCGACTTGAAGCTTTCTTT. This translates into CATSPSQRLEAFF.